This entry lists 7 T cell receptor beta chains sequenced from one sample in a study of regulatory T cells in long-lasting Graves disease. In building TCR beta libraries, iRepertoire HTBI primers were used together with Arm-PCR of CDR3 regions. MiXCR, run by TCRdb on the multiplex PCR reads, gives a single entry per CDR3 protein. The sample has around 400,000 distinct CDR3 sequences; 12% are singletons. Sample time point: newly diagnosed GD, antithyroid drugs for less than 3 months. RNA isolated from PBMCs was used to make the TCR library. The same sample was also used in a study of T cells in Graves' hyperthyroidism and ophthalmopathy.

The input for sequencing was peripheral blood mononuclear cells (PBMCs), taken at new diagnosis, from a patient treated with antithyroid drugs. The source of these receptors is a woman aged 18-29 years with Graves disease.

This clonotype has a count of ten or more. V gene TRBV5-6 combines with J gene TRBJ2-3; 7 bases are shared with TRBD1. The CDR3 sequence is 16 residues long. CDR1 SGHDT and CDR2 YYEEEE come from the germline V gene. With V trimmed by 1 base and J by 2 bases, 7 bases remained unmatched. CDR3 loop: CASSLLGTVYTDTQYF. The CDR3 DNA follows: TGTGCCAGCAGCTTGCTAGGGACAGTATACACAGATACGCAGTATTTT.

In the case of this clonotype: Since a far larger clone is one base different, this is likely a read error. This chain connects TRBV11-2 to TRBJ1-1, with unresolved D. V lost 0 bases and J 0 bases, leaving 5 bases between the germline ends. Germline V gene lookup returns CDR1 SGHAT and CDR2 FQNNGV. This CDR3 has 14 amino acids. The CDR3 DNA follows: TGTGCCAGCAGCTTAGATGGGCTGAACACTGAAGCTTTCTTT. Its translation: CASSLDGLNTEAFF. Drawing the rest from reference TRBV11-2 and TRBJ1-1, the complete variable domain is EAGVAQSPRYKIIEKRQSVAFWCNPISGHATLYWYQQILGQGPKLLIQFQNNGVVDDSQLPKDRFSAERLKGVDSTLKIQPAKLEDSAVYLCASSLDGLNTEAFFGQGTRLTVV.

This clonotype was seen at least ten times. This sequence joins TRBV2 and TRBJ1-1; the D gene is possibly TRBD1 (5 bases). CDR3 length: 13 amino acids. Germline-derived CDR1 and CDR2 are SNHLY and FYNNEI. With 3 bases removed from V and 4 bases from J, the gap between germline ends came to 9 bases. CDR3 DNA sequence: TGTGCCAGCAGTGAGAGGGGAGGCACTGAAGCTTTCTTT. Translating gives CASSERGGTEAFF.

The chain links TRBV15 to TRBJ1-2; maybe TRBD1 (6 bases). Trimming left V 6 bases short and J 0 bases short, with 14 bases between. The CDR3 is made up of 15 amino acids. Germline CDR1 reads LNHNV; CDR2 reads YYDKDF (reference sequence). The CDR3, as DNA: TGTGCCACCAGTATCTACAGGACAGCTAACTATGGCTACACCTTC. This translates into CATSIYRTANYGYTF. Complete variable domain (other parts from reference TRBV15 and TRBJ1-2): DAMVIQNPRYQVTQFGKPVTLSCSQTLNHNVMYWYQQKSSQAPKLLFHYYDKDFNNEADTPDNFQSRRPNTSFCFLDIRSPGLGDTAMYLCATSIYRTANYGYTFGSGTRLTVV.

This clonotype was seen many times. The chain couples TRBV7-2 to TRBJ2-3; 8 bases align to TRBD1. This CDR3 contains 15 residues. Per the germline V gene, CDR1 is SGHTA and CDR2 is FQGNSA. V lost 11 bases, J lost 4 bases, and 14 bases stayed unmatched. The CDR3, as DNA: TGTGCCGTATCCGGGAGACCAGGGGGCCCAGATACGCAGTATTTT. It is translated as CAVSGRPGGPDTQYF.

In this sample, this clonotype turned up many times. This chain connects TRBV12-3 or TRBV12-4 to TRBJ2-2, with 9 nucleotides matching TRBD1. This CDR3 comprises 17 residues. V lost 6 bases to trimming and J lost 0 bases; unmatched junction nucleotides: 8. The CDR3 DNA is TGTGCCAGCAGCCGTCCCGGGACAGGGCCGAACACCGGGGAGCTGTTTTTT. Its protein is CASSRPGTGPNTGELFF.

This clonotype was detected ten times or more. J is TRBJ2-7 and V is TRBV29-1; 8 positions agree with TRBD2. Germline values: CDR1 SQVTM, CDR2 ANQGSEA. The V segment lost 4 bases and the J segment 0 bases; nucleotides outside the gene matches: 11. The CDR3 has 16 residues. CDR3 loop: CSVAPRYSGTSYEQYF. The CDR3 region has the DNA TGCAGCGTTGCCCCTCGTTATAGCGGGACCTCCTACGAGCAGTACTTC.